This T cell receptor beta chain was recorded in a study of blood T cell repertoires in COVID-19. Study context: Italy, Spain and the United States were the sources of the convalescent and acute COVID-19 samples. Nucleic acid was either cDNA or gDNA, and it came from T cells, B-cell-depleted T cells, or PBMCs.

TCRdb's table, derived via immunoSEQ multiplex PCR, lists solely in-frame clones and lacks some. Counted here are 140,000 or so clones, 88% occurring once; the ten biggest clones make up about 2%. Germline-derived CDR1 and CDR2 are LGHDT and YNNKEL (reference sequence). The CDR3 spans 15 residues. Trimming removed 7 bases from V and 6 bases from J; junction bases left unmatched: 13. The J gene is TRBJ1-2, the V gene TRBV3-1 (or the pseudogene TRBV3-2); 8 bases map to TRBD1. The sample was peripheral blood. This clonotype was sampled from a man between 65 and 80 years old with acute or convalescent COVID-19. Here the CDR3 reads CASKREGRRGHGYTF. In DNA form, the CDR3 reads TGTGCCAGCAAACGAGAAGGGCGCAGGGGGCATGGCTACACCTTC.